This T cell receptor beta chain is drawn from a study of blood T cells in healthy people across ages. This clonotype has a handful of counts. Its antigen remains unidentified. Study-wide points: Donor CMV status, an unknown factor, possibly confounded changes in expanded clonotypes.

Using a J-beta primer mix together with a sample-barcoded 5' primer, a second PCR was run for about 7 to 12 cycles. TCRdb re-derived calls from the 5' RACE reads in MiXCR, one entry per CDR3 protein. Seen here are fewer than 600,000 distinct CDR3 sequences, about 29% observed once, and the top ten hold approximately 3.3%. Trimming removed 7 bases at V and 0 bases at J, with 17 bases between. The CDR3 spans 16 residues. Germline CDR1 and CDR2: SGHTA and FQGNSA. The same sample was also used in a study of T cells of mothers and their children. That work adds: Related mother-child pairs showed slightly higher but non-significant overlap than unrelated pairs.

V and J are TRBV7-2 and TRBJ2-3, with a possible D match to TRBD2 (6 bases). The specimen sequenced was blood. This TCR was recovered from a boy aged 2-9 years in good health. The CDR3 sequence: CASTPPGGGSTDTQYF. Here the CDR3 DNA reads TGTGCCAGCACTCCTCCCGGGGGAGGCAGCACAGATACGCAGTATTTT.